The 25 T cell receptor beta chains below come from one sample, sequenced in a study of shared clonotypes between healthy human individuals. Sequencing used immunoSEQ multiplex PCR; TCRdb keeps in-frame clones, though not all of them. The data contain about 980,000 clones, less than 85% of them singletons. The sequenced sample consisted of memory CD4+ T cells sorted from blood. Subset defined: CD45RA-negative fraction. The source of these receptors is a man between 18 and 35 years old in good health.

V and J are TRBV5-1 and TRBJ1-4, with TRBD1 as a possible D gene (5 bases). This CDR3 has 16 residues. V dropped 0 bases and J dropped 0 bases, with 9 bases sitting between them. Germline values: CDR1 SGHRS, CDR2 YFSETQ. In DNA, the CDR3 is TGCGCCAGCAGCTTGGCCCCGACAGCAACTAATGAAAAACTGTTTTTT. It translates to CASSLAPTATNEKLFF.

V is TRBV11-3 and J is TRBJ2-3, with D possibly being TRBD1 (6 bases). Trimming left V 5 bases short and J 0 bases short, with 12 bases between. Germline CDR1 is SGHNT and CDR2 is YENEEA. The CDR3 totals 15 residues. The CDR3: CASSPTGISTDTQYF. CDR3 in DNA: TGTGCCAGCAGCCCGACAGGTATTAGCACAGATACGCAGTATTTT.

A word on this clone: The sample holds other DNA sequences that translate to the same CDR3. The CDR3 DNA is TGTGCCAGCAGTTTCCGGGGAAGCACTGAAGCTTTCTTT. Protein product: CASSFRGSTEAFF. The rearrangement links TRBV27 to TRBJ1-1; D not certain. The CDR3 is 13 residues long. Trimming cost V 3 bases and J 4 bases, with 9 bases left between them. Germline V CDR1 and CDR2: MNHEY, SMNVEV (reference sequence).

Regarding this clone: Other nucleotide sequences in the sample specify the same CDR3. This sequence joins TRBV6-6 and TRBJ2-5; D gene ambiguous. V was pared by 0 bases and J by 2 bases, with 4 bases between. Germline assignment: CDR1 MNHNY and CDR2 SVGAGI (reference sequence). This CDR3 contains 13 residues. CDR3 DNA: TGTGCCAGCAGTTACTCCAGGCAAGAGACCCAGTACTTC. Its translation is CASSYSRQETQYF.

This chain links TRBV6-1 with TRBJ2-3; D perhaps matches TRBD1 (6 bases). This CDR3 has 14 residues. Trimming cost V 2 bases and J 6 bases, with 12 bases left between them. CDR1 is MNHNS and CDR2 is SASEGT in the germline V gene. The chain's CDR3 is CASSERQGTDTQYF. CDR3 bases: TGTGCCAGCAGTGAACGCCAGGGGACGGATACGCAGTATTTT.

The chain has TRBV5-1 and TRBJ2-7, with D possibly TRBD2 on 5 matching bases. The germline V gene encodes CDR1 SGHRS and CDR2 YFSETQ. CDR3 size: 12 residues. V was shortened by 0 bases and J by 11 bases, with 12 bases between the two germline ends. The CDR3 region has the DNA TGCGCCAGCAGCTTGGCACAGACCGGGGAGTACTTC. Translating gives CASSLAQTGEYF.

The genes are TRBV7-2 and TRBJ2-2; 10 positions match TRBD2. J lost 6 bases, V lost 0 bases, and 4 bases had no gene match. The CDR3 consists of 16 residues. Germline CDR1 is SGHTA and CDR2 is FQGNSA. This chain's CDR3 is CASSLAPGLAAGELFF. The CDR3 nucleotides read TGTGCCAGCAGCTTAGCTCCAGGACTAGCGGCCGGGGAGCTGTTTTTT.

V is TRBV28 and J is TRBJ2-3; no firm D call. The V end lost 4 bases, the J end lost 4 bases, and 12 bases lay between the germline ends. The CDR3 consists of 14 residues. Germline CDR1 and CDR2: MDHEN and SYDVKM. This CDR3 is CASSSTRPPDTQYF. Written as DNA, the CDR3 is TGTGCCAGCAGTTCAACCAGGCCCCCAGATACGCAGTATTTT.

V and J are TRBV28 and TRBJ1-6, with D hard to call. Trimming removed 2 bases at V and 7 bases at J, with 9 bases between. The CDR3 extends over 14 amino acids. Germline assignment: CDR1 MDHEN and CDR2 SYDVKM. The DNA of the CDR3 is TGTGCCAGCAGTTTAGTGACGGACAATTCACCCCTCCACTTT. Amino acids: CASSLVTDNSPLHF. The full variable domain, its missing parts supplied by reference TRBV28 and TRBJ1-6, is DVKVTQSSRYLVKRTGEKVFLECVQDMDHENMFWYRQDPGLGLRLIYFSYDVKMKEKGDIPEGYSVSREKKERFSLILESASTNQTSMYLCASSLVTDNSPLHFGNGTRLTVT.

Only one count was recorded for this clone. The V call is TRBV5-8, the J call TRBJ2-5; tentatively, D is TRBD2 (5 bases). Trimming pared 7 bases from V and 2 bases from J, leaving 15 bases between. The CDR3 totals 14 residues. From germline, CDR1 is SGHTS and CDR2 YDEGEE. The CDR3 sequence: CASLPATRQETQYF. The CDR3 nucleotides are TGTGCCAGCCTTCCCGCTACTAGACAAGAGACCCAGTACTTC.

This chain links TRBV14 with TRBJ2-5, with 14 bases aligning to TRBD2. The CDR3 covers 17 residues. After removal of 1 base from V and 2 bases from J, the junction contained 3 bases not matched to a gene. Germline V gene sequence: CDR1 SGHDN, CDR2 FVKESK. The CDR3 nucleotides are TGTGCCAGCAGCCAAGGGACTAGCGGGGGGTTACAAGAGACCCAGTACTTC. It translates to CASSQGTSGGLQETQYF.

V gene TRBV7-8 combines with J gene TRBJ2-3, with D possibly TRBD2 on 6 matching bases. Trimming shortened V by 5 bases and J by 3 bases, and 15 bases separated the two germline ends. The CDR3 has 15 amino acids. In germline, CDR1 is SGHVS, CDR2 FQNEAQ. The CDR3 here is CASSPLGGRTDTQYF. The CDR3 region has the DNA TGTGCCAGCAGCCCACTGGGAGGCCGAACAGATACGCAGTATTTT.

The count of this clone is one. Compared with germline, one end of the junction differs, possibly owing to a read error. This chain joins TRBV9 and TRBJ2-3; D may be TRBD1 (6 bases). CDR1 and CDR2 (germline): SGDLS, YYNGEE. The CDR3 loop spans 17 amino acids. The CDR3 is CASSVTGTPGSTDTQYF. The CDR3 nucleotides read TGTGCCAGCAGCGTAACCGGGACACCCGGAAGCACAGATACGCAGTATTTC.

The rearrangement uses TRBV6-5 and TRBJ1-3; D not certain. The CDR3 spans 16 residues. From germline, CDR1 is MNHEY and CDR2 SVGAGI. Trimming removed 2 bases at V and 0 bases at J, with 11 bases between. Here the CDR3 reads CASSYAPPSSGNTIYF. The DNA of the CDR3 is TGTGCCAGCAGTTACGCGCCTCCGAGCTCTGGAAACACCATATATTTT.

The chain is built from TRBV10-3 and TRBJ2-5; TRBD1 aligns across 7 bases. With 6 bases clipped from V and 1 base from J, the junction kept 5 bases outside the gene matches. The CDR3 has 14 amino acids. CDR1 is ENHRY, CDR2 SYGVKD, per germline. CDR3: CAIRRGQGQETQYF. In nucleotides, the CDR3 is TGTGCCATCAGGAGGGGGCAGGGCCAAGAGACCCAGTACTTC.

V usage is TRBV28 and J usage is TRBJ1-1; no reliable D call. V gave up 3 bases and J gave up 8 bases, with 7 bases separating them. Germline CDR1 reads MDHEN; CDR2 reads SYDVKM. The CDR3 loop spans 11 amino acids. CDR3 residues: CASSLRREAFF. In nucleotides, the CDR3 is TGTGCCAGCAGTTTGCGGAGAGAAGCTTTCTTT.

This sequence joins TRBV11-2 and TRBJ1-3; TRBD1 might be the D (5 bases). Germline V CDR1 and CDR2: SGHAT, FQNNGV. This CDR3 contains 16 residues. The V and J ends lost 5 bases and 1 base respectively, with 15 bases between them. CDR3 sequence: CASSPQGGVSGNTIYF. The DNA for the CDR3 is TGTGCCAGCAGCCCACAAGGAGGGGTATCTGGAAACACCATATATTTT. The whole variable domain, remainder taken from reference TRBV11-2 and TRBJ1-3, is EAGVAQSPRYKIIEKRQSVAFWCNPISGHATLYWYQQILGQGPKLLIQFQNNGVVDDSQLPKDRFSAERLKGVDSTLKIQPAKLEDSAVYLCASSPQGGVSGNTIYFGEGSWLTVV.

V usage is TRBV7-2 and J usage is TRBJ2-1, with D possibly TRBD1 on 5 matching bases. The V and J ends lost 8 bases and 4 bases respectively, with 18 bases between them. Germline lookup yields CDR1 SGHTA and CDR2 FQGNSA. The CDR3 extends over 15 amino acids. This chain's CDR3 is CASYDRNLLYNEQFF. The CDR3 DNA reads TGTGCCAGCTATGACAGAAACCTCCTTTACAATGAGCAGTTCTTC.

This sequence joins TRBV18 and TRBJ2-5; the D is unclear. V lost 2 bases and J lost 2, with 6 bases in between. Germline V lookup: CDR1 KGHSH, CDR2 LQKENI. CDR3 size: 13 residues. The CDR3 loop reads CASSPTQQETQYF. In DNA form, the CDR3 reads TGTGCCAGCTCACCAACGCAACAAGAGACCCAGTACTTC.

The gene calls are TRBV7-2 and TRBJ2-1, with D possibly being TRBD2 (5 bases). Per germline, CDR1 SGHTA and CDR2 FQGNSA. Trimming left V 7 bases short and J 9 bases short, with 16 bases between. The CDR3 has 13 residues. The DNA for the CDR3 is TGTGCCAGCACGATAATTAGCGCGGGTGAGCAGTTCTTC. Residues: CASTIISAGEQFF.

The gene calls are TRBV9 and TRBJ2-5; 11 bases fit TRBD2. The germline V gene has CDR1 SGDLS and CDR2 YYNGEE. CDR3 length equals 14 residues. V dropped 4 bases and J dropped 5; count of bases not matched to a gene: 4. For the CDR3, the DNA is TGTGCCAGCAGCCCAGGGACTAGCGGCGAGACCCAGTACTTC. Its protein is CASSPGTSGETQYF.

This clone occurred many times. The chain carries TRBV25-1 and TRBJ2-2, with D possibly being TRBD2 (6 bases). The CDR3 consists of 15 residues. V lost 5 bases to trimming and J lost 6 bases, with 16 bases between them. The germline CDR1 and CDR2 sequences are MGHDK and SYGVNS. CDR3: CASSQVGGTAGELFF. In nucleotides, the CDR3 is TGTGCCAGCAGTCAAGTCGGGGGTACCGCCGGGGAGCTGTTTTTT.

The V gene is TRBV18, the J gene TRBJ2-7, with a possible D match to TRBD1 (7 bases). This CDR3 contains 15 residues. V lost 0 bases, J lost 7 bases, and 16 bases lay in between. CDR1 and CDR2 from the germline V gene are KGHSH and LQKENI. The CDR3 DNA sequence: TGTGCCAGCTCACCACCTGGTCTCCAGGGGGGTGAGCAGTACTTC. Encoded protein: CASSPPGLQGGEQYF. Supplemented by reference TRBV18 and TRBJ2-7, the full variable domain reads NAGVMQNPRHLVRRRGQEARLRCSPMKGHSHVYWYRQLPEEGLKFMVYLQKENIIDESGMPKERFSAEFPKEGPSILRIQQVVRGDSAAYFCASSPPGLQGGEQYFGPGTRLTVT.

Written as DNA, the CDR3 is TGTGCCAGCTCACCGTCAGGGAAAGGCACCGGGGAGCTGTTTTTT. Its protein is CASSPSGKGTGELFF. This sequence joins TRBV18 and TRBJ2-2; the D gene is possibly TRBD1 (5 bases). Between the trimmed V and J ends, which lost 3 bases and 4 bases, there was a span of 12 bases. Germline values: CDR1 KGHSH, CDR2 LQKENI. The CDR3 length is 15 residues. Full variable domain (remainder filled in from reference TRBV18 and TRBJ2-2): NAGVMQNPRHLVRRRGQEARLRCSPMKGHSHVYWYRQLPEEGLKFMVYLQKENIIDESGMPKERFSAEFPKEGPSILRIQQVVRGDSAAYFCASSPSGKGTGELFFGEGSRLTVL.

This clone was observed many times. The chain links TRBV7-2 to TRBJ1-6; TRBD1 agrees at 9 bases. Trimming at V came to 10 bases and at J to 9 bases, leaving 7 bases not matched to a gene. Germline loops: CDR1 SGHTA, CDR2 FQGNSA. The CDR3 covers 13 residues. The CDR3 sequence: CATTRDRVSPLHF. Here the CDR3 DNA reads TGTGCCACTACCCGGGACAGGGTTTCACCCCTCCACTTT.